The rows below give T cell receptor beta chains drawn from one sample of a study of T cells in localized non-small cell lung cancer. TCRdb's table, derived via immunoSEQ multiplex PCR, lists solely in-frame clones and lacks some. The sample includes tens of thousands of clones, around 82% of them seen just once. The specimen comprised PBMCs, sampled before any cancer treatment. Receptors originate from a man aged 35-75 years with stage II lung adenocarcinoma. The CDR3 runs from the conserved cysteine through the conserved F or W. Fields, in order: D gene, clone size, V gene, J gene, CDR3 protein, CDR3 DNA. D genes are given only for firm matches. Clone size is given for some rows only: seen once, a few or many times, or a class if the clone is expanded.

D gene: TRBD1
clone size: NA
V gene: TRBV19
J gene: TRBJ2-7
CDR3 protein: CASSSRDRHYEQYF
CDR3 DNA: TGTGCCAGTAGTAGCCGGGACAGACACTACGAGCAGTACTTC

D gene: NA
clone size: NA
V gene: TRBV7-2
J gene: TRBJ1-1
CDR3 protein: CASGPFWGGEAFF
CDR3 DNA: TGTGCCAGCGGGCCCTTTTGGGGGGGTGAAGCTTTCTTT

D gene: TRBD2
clone size: NA
V gene: TRBV15
J gene: TRBJ2-3
CDR3 protein: CATSRGASGGDTQYF
CDR3 DNA: TGTGCCACCAGCAGAGGGGCTAGCGGCGGGGATACGCAGTATTTT

D gene: NA
clone size: NA
V gene: TRBV4-1
J gene: TRBJ2-1
CDR3 protein: CASSSGNEQFF
CDR3 DNA: TGCGCCAGCAGCTCGGGGAATGAGCAGTTCTTC

D gene: NA
clone size: NA
V gene: TRBV10-2
J gene: TRBJ1-3
CDR3 protein: CASSAQGSGNTIYF
CDR3 DNA: TGCGCCAGCAGTGCCCAGGGCTCTGGAAACACCATATATTTT

D gene: TRBD2
clone size: NA
V gene: TRBV9
J gene: TRBJ2-5
CDR3 protein: CASSGSGGAEETQYF
CDR3 DNA: TGTGCCAGCAGCGGGAGCGGGGGGGCCGAAGAGACCCAGTACTTC

D gene: NA
clone size: once
V gene: TRBV29-1
J gene: TRBJ2-2
CDR3 protein: CSVGGSGSGELFF
CDR3 DNA: TGCAGCGTGGGGGGATCAGGGTCCGGGGAGCTGTTTTTT

D gene: NA
clone size: NA
V gene: TRBV6-5
J gene: TRBJ2-7
CDR3 protein: CASTLGVDFNEQYF
CDR3 DNA: TGTGCCAGCACCCTCGGGGTGGACTTCAACGAGCAGTACTTC

D gene: NA
clone size: NA
V gene: TRBV4-1
J gene: TRBJ2-1
CDR3 protein: CASSQEWNSYNEQFF
CDR3 DNA: TGCGCCAGCAGCCAAGAATGGAACTCCTACAATGAGCAGTTCTTC

D gene: NA
clone size: few
V gene: TRBV7-2
J gene: TRBJ1-1
CDR3 protein: CASSLVPGQNTEAFF
CDR3 DNA: TGTGCCAGCAGCTTAGTACCAGGGCAGAACACTGAAGCTTTCTTT

D gene: NA
clone size: NA
V gene: TRBV5-6
J gene: TRBJ1-5
CDR3 protein: CASSLGGFVNQPQHF
CDR3 DNA: TGTGCCAGCAGCTTGGGAGGGTTCGTCAATCAGCCCCAGCATTTT

D gene: TRBD1
clone size: few
V gene: TRBV7-9
J gene: TRBJ2-1
CDR3 protein: CASSLKRTGKSSYNEQFF
CDR3 DNA: TGTGCCAGCAGCTTGAAGCGGACAGGGAAAAGTTCCTACAATGAGCAGTTCTTC

D gene: NA
clone size: NA
V gene: TRBV6-1
J gene: TRBJ2-7
CDR3 protein: CASRESTSWYF
CDR3 DNA: TGTGCCAGTCGTGAATCTACTAGCTGGTACTTC

D gene: NA
clone size: few
V gene: TRBV7-2
J gene: TRBJ1-2
CDR3 protein: CASSQGRLYGYTF
CDR3 DNA: TGTGCCAGCAGCCAGGGACGACTCTATGGCTACACCTTC

D gene: NA
clone size: NA
V gene: TRBV11-2
J gene: TRBJ2-7
CDR3 protein: CASSLGQASSYEQYF
CDR3 DNA: TGTGCCAGCAGCTTAGGTCAGGCCAGCTCCTACGAGCAGTACTTC

D gene: NA
clone size: NA
V gene: TRBV5-6
J gene: TRBJ2-7
CDR3 protein: CASGRDNRNEQYF
CDR3 DNA: TGTGCCAGCGGCCGGGACAACCGGAACGAGCAGTACTTC

D gene: NA
clone size: NA
V gene: TRBV27
J gene: TRBJ1-2
CDR3 protein: CASSAGWTYGYTF
CDR3 DNA: TGTGCCAGCAGTGCTGGGTGGACCTATGGCTACACCTTC

D gene: NA
clone size: NA
V gene: TRBV5-1
J gene: TRBJ1-1
CDR3 protein: CASSLVGGASTEAFF
CDR3 DNA: TGCGCCAGCAGCTTGGTAGGGGGGGCGAGCACTGAAGCTTTCTTT

D gene: NA
clone size: NA
V gene: TRBV11-2
J gene: TRBJ1-3
CDR3 protein: CASSPGTFGNTIYF
CDR3 DNA: TGTGCCAGCAGCCCGGGGACATTTGGAAACACCATATATTTT

D gene: NA
clone size: NA
V gene: TRBV9
J gene: TRBJ1-1
CDR3 protein: CASSVDGRGTEAFF
CDR3 DNA: TGTGCCAGCAGCGTAGACGGCAGGGGTACTGAAGCTTTCTTT

D gene: NA
clone size: NA
V gene: TRBV30
J gene: TRBJ1-4
CDR3 protein: CAWRNVFPDTNEKLFF
CDR3 DNA: TGTGCCTGGAGGAATGTTTTCCCAGACACTAATGAAAAACTGTTTTTT

D gene: TRBD1
clone size: medium-sized
V gene: TRBV7-2
J gene: TRBJ1-1
CDR3 protein: CASSLRTGRGNTEAFF
CDR3 DNA: TGTGCCAGCAGCTTGAGGACAGGTCGAGGGAACACTGAAGCTTTCTTT

D gene: NA
clone size: NA
V gene: TRBV5-6
J gene: TRBJ1-5
CDR3 protein: CASSSLLSNQPQHF
CDR3 DNA: TGTGCCAGCAGCTCCCTACTTAGCAATCAGCCCCAGCATTTT

D gene: NA
clone size: few
V gene: TRBV11-2
J gene: TRBJ1-3
CDR3 protein: CASSSLLGNTIYF
CDR3 DNA: TGTGCCAGCAGCTCCCTCCTCGGAAACACCATATATTTT

D gene: NA
clone size: NA
V gene: TRBV6-1
J gene: TRBJ1-2
CDR3 protein: CASRYEGSYYGYTF
CDR3 DNA: TGTGCCAGCAGATACGAGGGCAGCTACTATGGCTACACCTTC